Listed below are T cell receptor beta chains from one sample, sequenced in a study of blood T cell repertoires in COVID-19. Data came from immunoSEQ multiplex PCR; TCRdb stores just in-frame clones and leaves some out. This sample yields some 300,000 clones, of which 85% to 90% are seen a single time; roughly 4% belongs to the top ten. Sequencing input: PBMCs or T cells enriched from blood (not recorded which). Receptors were obtained from a man aged 30 to 45 who had recovered from COVID-19. The CDR3 runs from the conserved cysteine through the conserved F or W. A D gene is named only where the DNA matches it firmly. Size tells how often a clone was seen (once, few, many) or the class of an expanded clone, and some rows leave it out.

j_gene | abundance | d_gene | v_gene | CDR3nt | CDR3aa
TRBJ2-3 | - | TRBD2 | TRBV18 | TGTGCCAGCTCACCACCGACTAGCGGGAGGTTGGATACGCAGTATTTT | CASSPPTSGRLDTQYF
TRBJ2-1 | once | - | TRBV10-1 | TGCGCCAGCAGTGAGTCGGGGGCGGGCTACAATGAGCAGTTCTTC | CASSESGAGYNEQFF
TRBJ2-7 | - | - | TRBV27 | TGTGCCAGCAGGCGGGGACAGACGTCCTACGAGCAGTACTTC | CASRRGQTSYEQYF
TRBJ2-7 | few | TRBD1 | TRBV10-1 | TGCGCCAGCAAGGACAGGATGAGGAACGAGCAGTACTTC | CASKDRMRNEQYF
TRBJ1-2 | few | TRBD1 | TRBV19 | TGTGCCAGTAGTTCGACAGGGGGCGCGAAGGTTAACTATGGCTACACCTTC | CASSSTGGAKVNYGYTF
TRBJ2-1 | - | - | TRBV12-5 | TGTGCTAGTGGTTTGGCTACGACTATTGTTACCTCCTACAATGAGCAGTTCTTC | CASGLATTIVTSYNEQFF
TRBJ2-1 | - | TRBD2 | TRBV29-1 | TGCAGCGCTGCGGGACTAGCGGGAGCGAGTGAGCAGTTCTTC | CSAAGLAGASEQFF
TRBJ1-3 | - | - | TRBV6-6 | TGTGCCAGCAGTTTCCCCGGGGGTCAGGGAAACACCATATATTTT | CASSFPGGQGNTIYF
TRBJ1-5 | - | - | TRBV12-3/TRBV12-4 | TGTGCCAGCAGTCACAGGGATTTGCAGCCCCAGCATTTT | CASSHRDLQPQHF
TRBJ1-1 | - | TRBD1 | TRBV5-1 | TGCGCCAGCAGCCAGGGACAGGGTCTCCCTGAAGCTTTCTTT | CASSQGQGLPEAFF
TRBJ2-7 | - | TRBD1 | TRBV6-5 | TGTGCCAGCAGTTACTCGGGACAGGTCTACGAGCAGTACTTC | CASSYSGQVYEQYF
TRBJ2-5 | - | TRBD1 | TRBV18 | TGTGCCAGCTCGCGGACAGGGATGGGCGAGACCCAGTACTTC | CASSRTGMGETQYF
TRBJ2-2 | - | TRBD2 | TRBV28 | TGTGCCACCGGGACTAGCAACACCGGGGAGCTGTTTTTT | CATGTSNTGELFF
TRBJ2-1 | few | - | TRBV10-3 | TGTGCCATCAGTGAGTCCGCCCGAGCCAATGAGCAGTTCTTC | CAISESARANEQFF
TRBJ2-2 | - | TRBD2 | TRBV19 | TGTGCCAGTATCCTCAGTCCCGGACTAGCGGGGGGGCCGGCCGGGGAGCTGTTTTTT | CASILSPGLAGGPAGELFF
TRBJ1-3 | - | TRBD1 | TRBV7-9 | TGTGCCAGCAGCTTGGGGACAGGGGGAAACACCATATATTTT | CASSLGTGGNTIYF
TRBJ2-3 | - | TRBD1 | TRBV24-1 | TGTGCCACCAGTGGGCTTAGACAGGGAGGCACAGATACGCAGTATTTT | CATSGLRQGGTDTQYF
TRBJ1-1 | - | TRBD1 | TRBV18 | TGTGCCAGCTCACCTGACAGGGGTGGGGACACTGAAGCTTTCTTT | CASSPDRGGDTEAFF
TRBJ2-3 | - | - | TRBV19 | TGTGCCAGTACCGATGGGGCAACCCTCCTCAAGTTGTATTTT | CASTDGATLLKLYF
TRBJ2-7 | - | - | TRBV10-3 | TGTGCCATCAGTGAGGTAGCGCGCTACGAGCAGTACTTC | CAISEVARYEQYF